This T cell receptor (beta chain) was captured in a study of T cells in Graves' hyperthyroidism and ophthalmopathy. J gave up 3 bases and V 4 bases, and 15 bases lay outside the gene matches. The CDR3 has 20 amino acids. The germline gives CDR1 MNHEY, CDR2 SMNVEV (reference sequence). RNA transcripts yielded amplified TCR beta CDR3 regions. The primer set for the first-round RT-PCR of the TCR CDR3 was HTBI. TCRdb itself ran the multiplex PCR reads through MiXCR, one entry per CDR3 protein. The table has about 410,000 distinct CDR3 sequences, around 15% seen once. This clonotype was seen at least ten times.

The receptor was isolated from a woman aged 25 to 39 with Graves' ophthalmopathy. Sequenced input: blood. The J gene is TRBJ2-1, the V gene TRBV27, with TRBD2 matching over 13 bases. CDR3 amino acids: CASSSVFAQTSGGYYNEQFF. DNA for the CDR3: TGTGCCAGCAGTTCCGTCTTTGCCCAGACTAGCGGGGGGTACTACAATGAGCAGTTCTTC.